A selection of T cell receptor beta chains follows, all from one sample in a study of cytomegalovirus exposure and HLA in healthy donors. TCRdb's copy holds only in-frame clones and misses some; the assay was immunoSEQ multiplex PCR. The sample yields nearly 110,000 clones, 81% seen once. Sample: PBMCs. The source is a man aged 25-45 years in good health and CMV-seronegative. CDR3s include the opening cysteine and the closing phenylalanine or tryptophan. D genes are given only for firm matches. The size of a clone is reported for some rows only, either as once, few or many, or as a class for expanded clones.

>-|TRBV6-6|-|TRBJ1-3
TGTGCCAGCAGTCGCGCCGAGGACACCATATATTTT
CASSRAEDTIYF
>TRBD1|TRBV30|-|TRBJ1-5
TGTGCCTGGAGTGAGGGGACAGGGTCTGTGGATCAGCCCCAGCATTTT
CAWSEGTGSVDQPQHF
>-|TRBV9|-|TRBJ2-2
TGTGCCAGCAGTCCCGGGGGAGTCCCCACCGGGGAGCTGTTTTTT
CASSPGGVPTGELFF
>-|TRBV7-9|-|TRBJ1-6
TGTGCCAGCAGCTTATCGCAGGTTGGGTCACCCCTCCACTTT
CASSLSQVGSPLHF
>TRBD1|TRBV28|-|TRBJ2-7
TGTGCCAGCAGCGCATCTGGGACAGGCGACCTCTCCTACGAGCAGTACTTC
CASSASGTGDLSYEQYF
>-|TRBV30|-|TRBJ2-1
TGTGCCTGGAGTGTATCCGGGAGCTACAATGAGCAGTTCTTC
CAWSVSGSYNEQFF
>TRBD1|TRBV7-9|once|TRBJ1-5
TGTGCCAGCAGCCATACAGGGGAGATACAGCCCCAGCATTTT
CASSHTGEIQPQHF
>-|TRBV11-2|-|TRBJ2-7
TGTGCCAGCAGCTTAGCGGCGACAGGCCCTCGATACGAGCAGTACTTC
CASSLAATGPRYEQYF
>-|TRBV7-2|-|TRBJ2-7
TGTGCCAGCAGCCCCGACCCAGGGATAGAGCAGTACTTC
CASSPDPGIEQYF
>-|TRBV7-9|-|TRBJ2-7
TGTGCCAGCAGATACGATGTGACAGGACCCTACGAGCAGTACTTC
CASRYDVTGPYEQYF
>TRBD1|TRBV27|-|TRBJ1-1
TGTGCCAGCAGTTTGGGACAGGGGAGCACTGAAGCTTTCTTT
CASSLGQGSTEAFF
>-|TRBV10-1|-|TRBJ2-7
TGCGCCAGCAGTGAGCGGGTGGACTACGAGCAGTACTTC
CASSERVDYEQYF
>TRBD2|TRBV2|-|TRBJ2-2
TGTGCCGTTGGACTAGCGGGAGTTGGTAGCACCGGGGAGCTGTTTTTT
CAVGLAGVGSTGELFF
>TRBD2|TRBV5-1|once|TRBJ2-7
TGCGCCAGCAGCCCCGGACTAGCGGGGGTCAACGAGCAGTACTTC
CASSPGLAGVNEQYF
>-|TRBV7-9|-|TRBJ1-5
TGTGCCAGCAGCTTAGTAGGAGGCGGGCAGCCCCAGCATTTT
CASSLVGGGQPQHF
>TRBD1|TRBV6-5|-|TRBJ1-5
TGTGCCAGCAAGGGACAGGGGGGACAGCCCCAGCATTTT
CASKGQGGQPQHF
>TRBD2|TRBV9|-|TRBJ2-3
TGTGCCAGCAGCGCTCCGGGACTAGGGGTAGATACGCAGTATTTT
CASSAPGLGVDTQYF